The TCR beta chain under discussion was sequenced for a study of control samples from healthy donors and cancer patients. V lost 1 base to trimming and J lost 2 bases, with 8 bases between them. CDR3 length equals 15 residues. CDR1 is KGHSH, CDR2 LQKENI, per germline. Clones were sequenced by immunoSEQ multiplex PCR, and TCRdb holds only the in-frame ones, with some missing. The table includes 20,000 to 30,000 clones, about nine tenths detected once. This chain connects TRBV18 to TRBJ2-2; D might be TRBD1 (5 bases). The TCR sequence derives from a man aged 50 to 59 with lung cancer. The sequenced sample was PBMCs. The CDR3 region is CASSPRQGNTGELFF. CDR3 nucleotides: TGTGCCAGCTCACCACGTCAGGGAAACACCGGGGAGCTGTTTTTT.